This record covers a single T cell receptor beta chain. The data originate from a study of blood T cell repertoires in COVID-19. Original processing notes: Nucleated cell number was recorded as an estimate derived from reference gene primer amplification. Only in-frame clones appear in the TCRdb table, and some are missing; sequencing was by immunoSEQ multiplex PCR. V and J calls and clone size are those listed in that table; D and trimming were worked out from the DNA. The data show under 350,000 clones, around 85% seen once. Trimming cost V 3 bases and J 1 base, with 7 bases left between them. Germline loops: CDR1 ENHRY, CDR2 SYGVKD. The CDR3 has 13 amino acids.

Material: PBMCs or T cells enriched from blood (not recorded which). The rearrangement uses TRBV10-3 and TRBJ2-7, with D possibly matching TRBD1 (5 bases). The sequence was obtained from a middle-aged woman with acute COVID-19. The CDR3 nucleotides read TGTGCCATCAGTGACGACAGTTCCTACGAGCAGTACTTC. This gives the protein CAISDDSSYEQYF.